This record covers a single T cell receptor (beta chain). Its recognized antigen is unknown. No much larger clonotype is one base removed from it; base qualities were not supplied. The record originates from a study of post-analysis software for immune sequencing data (dated by TCRdb to the mid-2010s). For the wider study: The recorded disease courses included relapsing-remitting, secondary progressive and progressive-relapsing multiple sclerosis, and some patients had no subtype annotation. The multiple sclerosis patient repertoires were compared with approximately 11 previously published healthy control repertoires from donors aged about 6 to 25 years. A subset of samples was prepared in parallel using single-end sample barcoding, then pooled and co-amplified after Illumina adapter ligation.

TCR beta repertoires were profiled from peripheral blood of roughly 13 young patients with multiple sclerosis to demonstrate the VDJtools post-analysis software. The patients with multiple sclerosis were children and adolescents between about 6 and 15 years of age. Study-level results and caveats: The control group was slightly older than the multiple sclerosis patient group. Significantly lower normalized Chao1 diversity was found in multiple sclerosis patients than in controls, suggesting substantial peripheral T-cell clonal expansion. Strong co-clustering of samples prepared in the same batch was shown by direct clustering with F measure, prompting a batch-effect correction.

The library was made by PCR. TCRdb records Illumina HiSeq 2500 as the sequencer. To reduce PCR and sequencing biases, unique molecular identifiers were built into the TCR beta cDNA libraries. About 500,000 cDNA molecules were obtained for every 1 to 10 million input T cells, so each molecule roughly corresponded to one T cell. The patient libraries were prepared and sequenced using the same protocol as the earlier healthy control dataset. Samples belonging to the same batch were prepared together, multiplexed and sequenced on a shared HiSeq lane. The study's own analysis went as follows. MIGEC handled the raw barcoded reads, throwing out single-read molecular identifier groups before consensus assembly and CDR3 extraction. VDJtools was used for post-analysis of the clonotype tables, and diversity was normalized by down-sampling every dataset to the size of the smallest sample. Repertoire overlap clustering matched CDR3 amino acid but not nucleotide sequences to correct batch-related cross-sample contamination. TCRdb's own reprocessing of the public reads used fastp at Q25 and MiXCR and kept productive beta chains. Rows matching on CDR3 protein sequence are summarized as one entry with the most common DNA and genes. The V and J calls here are based on TCRdb, not the publication. Counted in this sample were fewer than 600,000 distinct CDR3 sequences; roughly 45% of them appeared once. Together, the top ten hold over 10% of the sample.

The TCR originated in a girl between 10 and 17 years old with multiple sclerosis. What was sequenced was blood.

In nucleotides, the sequence is TGTGCCAGCAGTTTAAGGGGACTAGCCCCCTACAATGAGCAGTTCTTC. Its amino acids are CASSLRGLAPYNEQFF. The V and J segments used are TRBV27 and TRBJ2-1, with 9 junctional bases fitting TRBD2. The CDR3 numbers 16 residues from cysteine through phenylalanine. Left in the record is the CDR3 DNA by itself, 48 bases read in frame from the first base. The germline V gene (reference sequence) specifies MNHEY as CDR1 and SMNVEV as CDR2. V has 2 bases trimmed and J has 2 bases trimmed; junction bases matching no gene number 4.